This T cell receptor beta chain was observed in a study of CD8 T cells in ankylosing spondylitis. Whole-study findings and limits: Disease-linked clones were found to be CD8+ and relatively rare in peripheral blood. Characteristic of ankylosing spondylitis blood, it appeared, was a TCR beta motif comprising roughly 8 highly homologous variants. Matched synovial fluid from ankylosing spondylitis patients was reported to be enriched for disease-linked clones.

This clonotype was seen a few times. Its cognate antigen is unknown. This CDR3 is 15 amino acids long. Trimming took off 2 bases at V and 4 bases at J, with 14 bases between the two ends. Per the germline V gene, CDR1 is SNHLY and CDR2 is FYNNEI. In making TCR beta libraries, quantitative 5'-RACE with molecular barcodes was used. TCRdb reanalysed the 5' RACE reads using MiXCR and keeps one entry per CDR3 protein. The sample includes around 390,000 distinct CDR3 sequences, more than 20% seen only once; the top ten take roughly 16%. The V call is TRBV2, the J call TRBJ1-1, with D perhaps TRBD1 (5 bases). The TCR was taken from a male donor with ankylosing spondylitis. Sequenced: blood, either unsorted or a sorted T cell fraction (not recorded which). CDR3 nucleotide sequence: TGTGCCAGCAGTGAACTCCCGTGGGGGGGCACTGAAGCTTTCTTT. It is translated as CASSELPWGGTEAFF.